The clone carrying this TCR beta chain showed up many times. Its antigen is still unknown. This entry is derived from a study of human T cells and chemical hapten exposure. Study-level points and caveats: No shift was seen in TCRs above 1 in 1000 frequency with DPC sensitization. PT1 expanded TCR numbers rose with patch test score.

Library construction involved attaching unique molecular identifiers to individual cDNA molecules, which allowed quantitative, reproducible TCR counting. Via MiXCR, TCRdb re-called the RACE reads, giving one row per CDR3 protein. The sample has approximately 77,000 distinct CDR3 sequences; 7.5% to 9.5% are singletons. Per germline, CDR1 DFQATT and CDR2 SNEGSKA (reference sequence). The ends were cut back, 3 bases at V and 4 bases at J, with 18 bases in the middle. This CDR3 contains 15 residues. The time point is: patch test 1, 2 weeks after DPC sensitization. Treatment given: therapeutic diphenylcyclopropenone sensitization with weekly scalp DPC. Blood was drawn before each patch test was applied.

V gene TRBV20-1 combines with J gene TRBJ1-1; unclear D gene. This specimen was whole blood, taken in connection with sensitization to the hapten diphenylcyclopropenone (DPC). This receptor was taken from a woman aged 30 to 39 with alopecia areata. Some clones in this sample may be carry-over from other donors' samples. The chain's CDR3 is CSASFSGSPSTEAFF. CDR3 nucleotides: TGCAGTGCTAGCTTTTCCGGGTCTCCGAGCACTGAAGCTTTCTTT.